This T cell receptor beta chain stems from a study of blood T cell repertoires in COVID-19. Here immunoSEQ multiplex PCR was the method, and the copy in TCRdb shows in-frame clones only, minus some. The profile shows just over 650,000 clones, approximately 90% of them singletons. CDR1 and CDR2 (germline): MNHEY, SVGAGI. Losses at the gene ends were 2 bases for V and 7 bases for J; bases not matched to a gene: 4. The CDR3 runs 14 residues. The gene calls are TRBV6-5 and TRBJ1-5; TRBD1 matches at 8 bases. The TCR was taken from a woman in her late teens or twenties with acute or convalescent COVID-19. Material: peripheral blood. CDR3 sequence (DNA): TGTGCCAGCAGTTACGACAGGGGTGGGCAGCCCCAGCATTTT. Encoded protein: CASSYDRGGQPQHF.